Below are 14 T cell receptor beta chains sequenced from a single sample in a study of chemoradiotherapy in HPV16-positive cancers. Libraries were prepared by immunoSEQ multiplex PCR; TCRdb keeps only in-frame clonotypes and omits some of them. The sample has approximately 1,500 clones, approximately 78% seen once. Source: tumor tissue, taken from a patient who underwent chemoradiotherapy. The source of these receptors is a human donor with HPV-associated anogenital cancer.

The chain recombines TRBV11-2 with TRBJ1-2; D remains ambiguous. V was clipped by 1 base and J by 1 base, with 4 bases between them. CDR1 is SGHAT and CDR2 is FQNNGV in the germline V gene. The CDR3 runs 13 residues. The CDR3 DNA sequence: TGTGCCAGCAGCTTAGGGGTTAACTATGGCTACACCTTC. It is translated as CASSLGVNYGYTF.

The chain employs TRBV2 and TRBJ2-7; 10 bases line up with TRBD2. Germline CDR1 reads SNHLY; CDR2 reads FYNNEI. The CDR3 contains 13 residues. With 5 bases clipped from V and 6 bases from J, the junction kept 4 bases outside the gene matches. CDR3 in amino acids: CASSSQRGGEQYF. The CDR3 nucleotides read TGTGCCAGCAGTAGTCAGCGGGGGGGCGAGCAGTACTTC.

The chain joins TRBV9 to TRBJ2-1; D ambiguous. The CDR3 runs 13 residues. From germline, CDR1 is SGDLS and CDR2 YYNGEE. The V end lost 3 bases, the J end lost 3 bases, and 7 bases lay between the germline ends. This CDR3 is CASSGTDYNEQFF. CDR3 DNA sequence: TGTGCCAGCAGCGGGACCGACTACAATGAGCAGTTCTTC.

The rearrangement links TRBV5-6 to TRBJ2-4; D uncertain. Germline lookup yields CDR1 SGHDT and CDR2 YYEEEE. The CDR3 loop spans 14 amino acids. Trimming left V 5 bases short and J 2 bases short, with 11 bases between. In DNA form, the CDR3 reads TGTGCCAGCAGTCGGCAAGGATCCAAAAACATTCAGTACTTC. Translation gives CASSRQGSKNIQYF.

This clone occurred a few times. The chain couples TRBV7-9 to TRBJ2-1; TRBD1 matches 10 bases. This CDR3 spans 16 amino acids. CDR1 and CDR2 (germline): SEHNR, FQNEAQ (reference sequence). Trimming removed 5 bases from V and 6 bases from J; junction bases left unmatched: 10. The CDR3 reads CASSLSLGQGFNEQFF. CDR3 nucleotide sequence: TGTGCCAGCAGCCTAAGCCTGGGACAGGGGTTCAATGAGCAGTTCTTC.

V gene TRBV7-9 combines with J gene TRBJ2-4; D perhaps matches TRBD1 (5 bases). Looked up from germline, CDR1 is SEHNR and CDR2 is FQNEAQ (reference sequence). V was cut by 3 bases and J by 0 bases, with 18 bases left in between. The CDR3 covers 18 residues. The CDR3 spells CASSLITGWQLAKNIQYF. CDR3 in DNA: TGTGCCAGCAGCTTGATTACAGGCTGGCAACTAGCCAAAAACATTCAGTACTTC. The full variable domain, with the rest looked up from reference TRBV7-9 and TRBJ2-4, is DTGVSQNPRHKITKRGQNVTFRCDPISEHNRLYWYRQTLGQGPEFLTYFQNEAQLEKSRLLSDRFSAERPKGSFSTLEIQRTEQGDSAMYLCASSLITGWQLAKNIQYFGAGTRLSVL.

The chain joins TRBV7-2 to TRBJ2-2; D is tentatively TRBD1 or TRBD2 (5 bases each). V lost 2 bases and J 0 bases, leaving 10 bases between the germline ends. Per the germline V gene, CDR1 is SGHTA and CDR2 is FQGNSA. The CDR3 extends over 16 amino acids. The DNA for the CDR3 is TGTGCCAGCAGCTTATTCATGGGGGCGAACACCGGGGAGCTGTTTTTT. Translated: CASSLFMGANTGELFF.

The table lists this clone with a few counts. The gene calls are TRBV6-1 and TRBJ1-6; TRBD1 aligns across 9 bases. The germline V gene has CDR1 MNHNS and CDR2 SASEGT. The trim removed 4 bases at V and 7 bases at J, leaving 11 bases unmatched. The CDR3 totals 17 residues. The CDR3 loop is CASSALTGGSSNSPLHF. The CDR3 DNA follows: TGTGCCAGCAGTGCCCTGACAGGGGGATCGTCGAATTCACCCCTCCACTTT.

V is TRBV7-3 and J is TRBJ2-3; no clear D. The CDR3 extends over 14 amino acids. Germline values: CDR1 SGHTA, CDR2 FQGTGA. V was cut by 1 base and J by 5 bases, with 10 bases left in between. The CDR3 DNA sequence: TGTGCCAGCAGCTTAATCCCGGACGGAGATACGCAGTATTTT. This codes for CASSLIPDGDTQYF.

Relative to its sample, this clone is large. V and J are TRBV10-3 and TRBJ1-1; D remains unclear. The CDR3 totals 11 residues. V shed 8 bases and J shed 3 bases, with 7 bases lying between them. Germline assignment: CDR1 ENHRY and CDR2 SYGVKD. This CDR3 is CAIRPDTEAFF. The CDR3 DNA is TGTGCCATCCGGCCAGACACTGAAGCTTTCTTT.

The chain recombines TRBV6-5 with TRBJ2-7, with 8 bases aligning to TRBD2. There are 14 residues in the CDR3. Germline V gene data show CDR1 as MNHEY and CDR2 as SVGAGI. V was pared by 5 bases and J by 9 bases, with 12 bases of the junction left unmatched. CDR3 sequence: CASSPPAGGQMQYF. CDR3 sequence (DNA): TGTGCCAGCAGTCCGCCGGCGGGGGGCCAAATGCAGTACTTC.

The gene calls are TRBV6-6 and TRBJ1-2, with D tentatively TRBD1 (5 bases). CDR3 length equals 13 residues. The V gene's germline CDR1 is MNHNY and CDR2 SVGAGI (reference sequence). V was clipped by 2 bases and J by 3 bases, with 7 bases between them. CDR3 in amino acids: CASSYEGHYGYTF. The CDR3 nucleotides are TGTGCCAGCAGTTACGAGGGGCACTATGGCTACACCTTC.

The chain employs TRBV2 and TRBJ2-7; D might be TRBD1 (6 bases). CDR3 size: 15 residues. Germline values: CDR1 SNHLY, CDR2 FYNNEI. Deletions cut 1 base from V and 5 bases from J, with 15 bases between. CDR3 nucleotides: TGTGCCAGCAGTGAAGAGGCAGGGGCGGTCCACGAGCAGTACTTC. As protein: CASSEEAGAVHEQYF.

The CDR3 here is CASRDFGRGRDTQYF. CDR3 DNA: TGTGCCAGCAGGGACTTCGGCAGGGGGCGAGATACGCAGTATTTT. V gene TRBV6-6 combines with J gene TRBJ2-3; TRBD1 agrees at 8 bases. Looked up from germline, CDR1 is MNHNY and CDR2 is SVGAGI (reference sequence). The CDR3 extends over 15 amino acids. V lost 6 bases and J lost 5; bases outside the gene matches: 10.